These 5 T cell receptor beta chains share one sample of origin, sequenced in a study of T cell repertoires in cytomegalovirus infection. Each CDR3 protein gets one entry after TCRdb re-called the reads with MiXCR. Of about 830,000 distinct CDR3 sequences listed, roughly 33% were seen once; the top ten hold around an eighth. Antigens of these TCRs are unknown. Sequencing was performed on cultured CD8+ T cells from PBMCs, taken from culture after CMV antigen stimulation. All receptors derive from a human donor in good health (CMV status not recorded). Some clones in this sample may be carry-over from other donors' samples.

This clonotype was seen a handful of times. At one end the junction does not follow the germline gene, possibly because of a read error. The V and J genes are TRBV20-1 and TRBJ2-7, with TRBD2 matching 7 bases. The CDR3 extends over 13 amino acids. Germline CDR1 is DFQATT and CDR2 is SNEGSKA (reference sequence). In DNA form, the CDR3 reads TGCAGTGCCAGGAATGGGGGGGGATACGAGCAGCACTTC. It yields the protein CSARNGGGYEQHF.

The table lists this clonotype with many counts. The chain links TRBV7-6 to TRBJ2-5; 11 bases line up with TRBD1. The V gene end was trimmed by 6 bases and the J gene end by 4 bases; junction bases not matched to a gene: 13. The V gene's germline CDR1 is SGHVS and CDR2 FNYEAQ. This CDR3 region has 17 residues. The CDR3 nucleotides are TGTGCCAGCAGACCCCGACCCGGGACAGGGGGTACAGAGACCCAGTACTTC. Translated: CASRPRPGTGGTETQYF.

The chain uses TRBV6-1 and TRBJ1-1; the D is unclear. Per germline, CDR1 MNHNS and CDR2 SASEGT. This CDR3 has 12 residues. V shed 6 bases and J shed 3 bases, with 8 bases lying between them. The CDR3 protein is CASRDLDTEAFF. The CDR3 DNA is TGTGCCAGCAGAGACCTCGACACTGAAGCTTTCTTT.

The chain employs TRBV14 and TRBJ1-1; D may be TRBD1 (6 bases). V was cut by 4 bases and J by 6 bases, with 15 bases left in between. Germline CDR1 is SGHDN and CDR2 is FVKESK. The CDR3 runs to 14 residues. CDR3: CASSLGQFGAEAFF. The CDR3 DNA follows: TGTGCCAGCAGCCTCGGACAGTTCGGGGCTGAAGCTTTCTTT.

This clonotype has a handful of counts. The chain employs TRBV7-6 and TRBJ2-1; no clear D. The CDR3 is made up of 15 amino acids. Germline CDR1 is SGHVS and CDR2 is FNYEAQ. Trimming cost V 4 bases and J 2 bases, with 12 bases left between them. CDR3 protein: CASSYTDGPYNEQFF. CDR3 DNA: TGTGCCAGCAGCTACACGGACGGACCCTACAATGAGCAGTTCTTC.